What follows describes a single TCR beta chain. Its specificity is unknown. This entry is derived from a study of T cell responses to AZD1222 COVID-19 vaccine. Study-wide findings and caveats: Dominant at 160-218 and 743-854, vaccine-associated CD4 TCRs also spanned spike. Repertoire samples came only from after the peak T cell response. Reportedly, nearly half of unique spike TCRs recognized epitopes outside B.1.351/B.1.1.7 mutations. Donors were largely white British and mainly female; clonal diversity was possibly underestimated.

Clones were read by immunoSEQ multiplex PCR, and TCRdb kept only the in-frame ones, dropping some. The repertoire table contains about 140,000 clones. Germline trimming cut 3 bases from V and 1 base from J; bases unmatched to any gene: 8. The germline V gene encodes CDR1 SGHRS and CDR2 YFSETQ. This CDR3 has 16 amino acids. This chain joins TRBV5-1 and TRBJ1-1; 8 bases map to TRBD1. The TCR originated in an adult in good health. Sample: peripheral blood. The CDR3: CASSWEPQGANTEAFF. CDR3 bases: TGCGCCAGCAGCTGGGAACCTCAGGGGGCGAACACTGAAGCTTTCTTT.